A single sample is the source of the 3 T cell receptor beta chains below, sequenced in a study of blood T cell repertoires in COVID-19. Sequencing used immunoSEQ multiplex PCR; TCRdb keeps in-frame clones, though not all of them. The repertoire holds about 250,000 clones, roughly 90% seen once, with approximately 2.3% in the top ten. Sequencing input: peripheral blood. The receptors stem from a woman aged 60-70 years with COVID-19, enrolled during active disease.

CDR3 bases: TGTGCTAGTGGTTTGGCGGCAGGTCCCACTGAAGCTTTCTTT. The encoded protein is CASGLAAGPTEAFF. The chain combines TRBV12-5 with TRBJ1-1; the D is unclear. Germline values: CDR1 LGHNT, CDR2 FRNRAP. With 1 base removed from V and 4 bases from J, the gap between germline ends came to 10 bases. CDR3 length: 14 amino acids.

The chain recombines TRBV11-3 with TRBJ2-2; 7 positions match TRBD2. The CDR3 covers 16 residues. V lost 7 bases, J lost 1 base, and 9 bases stayed unmatched. Germline assignment: CDR1 SGHNT and CDR2 YENEEA. DNA of the CDR3: TGTGCCAGCACCCAAGAGCGGGGACTGAACACCGGGGAGCTGTTTTTT. Protein: CASTQERGLNTGELFF. Complete variable domain (other parts from reference TRBV11-3 and TRBJ2-2): EAGVVQSPRYKIIEKKQPVAFWCNPISGHNTLYWYLQNLGQGPELLIRYENEEAVDDSQLPKDRFSAERLKGVDSTLKIQPAELGDSAVYLCASTQERGLNTGELFFGEGSRLTVL.

The chain has TRBV27 and TRBJ1-1, with 7 bases lining up with TRBD1. J lost 1 base, V lost 4 bases, and 6 bases had no gene match. This CDR3 has 15 amino acids. Germline CDR1 reads MNHEY; CDR2 reads SMNVEV (reference sequence). CDR3 sequence: CASSSRQGANTEAFF. The DNA for the CDR3 is TGTGCCAGCAGTTCACGACAGGGAGCGAACACTGAAGCTTTCTTT.